Listed here are 21 T cell receptor beta chains from one sample, sequenced in a study of blood T cell repertoires in COVID-19. Method: immunoSEQ multiplex PCR; TCRdb's copy keeps in-frame clones and lacks some. The data hold some 380,000 clones, with around 87% observed a single time. The material sequenced was peripheral blood. These receptor sequences come from a man aged 18 to 30 with active or convalescent COVID-19.

This sequence joins TRBV11-2 and TRBJ2-5, with a possible D match to TRBD2 (5 bases). V was trimmed by 1 base and J by 4 bases, leaving 13 bases between them. Per germline, CDR1 SGHAT and CDR2 FQNNGV. The CDR3 has 15 residues. The CDR3 region has the DNA TGTGCCAGCAGCTTAGGAGAGGGATTTGTAGAGACCCAGTACTTC. It is translated as CASSLGEGFVETQYF.

The V and J genes are TRBV6-5 and TRBJ2-7; possibly TRBD2 for D (5 bases). Between the trimmed V and J ends, which lost 6 bases and 3 bases, there was a span of 15 bases. Germline CDR1 reads MNHEY; CDR2 reads SVGAGI. The CDR3 consists of 14 residues. The CDR3 reads CASRPGYEVYEQYF. CDR3 sequence (DNA): TGTGCCAGCAGGCCGGGATATGAGGTCTACGAGCAGTACTTC.

The genes are TRBV18 and TRBJ1-4; 8 bases agree with TRBD1. Germline V gene lookup returns CDR1 KGHSH and CDR2 LQKENI. J gave up 1 base and V 3 bases, and 10 bases lay outside the gene matches. The CDR3 spans 18 residues. The CDR3 DNA sequence: TGTGCCAGCTCACCGGCCGGGACAGGAAGAGGAACTAATGAAAAACTGTTTTTT. This codes for CASSPAGTGRGTNEKLFF.

The rearrangement uses TRBV5-6 and TRBJ2-3; D might be TRBD1 (7 bases). The CDR3 loop spans 16 amino acids. Germline assignment: CDR1 SGHDT and CDR2 YYEEEE. V was clipped by 0 bases and J by 2 bases, with 13 bases between them. The CDR3 nucleotides read TGTGCCAGCAGCTTGGGCAGGGGGGAAATCACAGATACGCAGTATTTT. Translation gives CASSLGRGEITDTQYF.

The gene calls are TRBV21-1 and TRBJ2-2; the D segment call TRBD1 is taken from the table without a DNA check. TRBV21-1 is tagged as a pseudogene. The CDR3 extends over 19 amino acids. The CDR3 sequence: CASSIGTPFPLLNTGELFF. The CDR3, as DNA: TGTGCCAGCAGTATCGGGACACCTTTTCCTTTACTGAACACCGGGGAGCTGTTTTTT.

This clone occurred once. CDR3 region: CASSPDRVNTEAFF. The CDR3 DNA reads as TGTGCCAGCAGCCCAGACAGGGTAAACACTGAAGCTTTCTTT. This chain connects TRBV7-8 to TRBJ1-1; TRBD1 matches 7 bases. Germline values: CDR1 SGHVS, CDR2 FQNEAQ. The CDR3 loop spans 14 amino acids. The ends lost 5 bases at V and 2 bases at J; junction bases unmatched: 5.

The chain couples TRBV7-3 to TRBJ1-1; TRBD1 matches at 7 bases. V shed 4 bases, J shed 5 bases, and the junction held 4 bases outside the gene matches. This CDR3 contains 13 residues. Germline V CDR1 and CDR2: SGHTA, FQGTGA. The DNA of the CDR3 is TGTGCCAGCAGCTCCTCAGGGGGAACTGAAGCTTTCTTT. Amino acid sequence: CASSSSGGTEAFF.

The J gene is TRBJ1-6, the V gene TRBV12-3 or TRBV12-4; D not certain. The CDR3 is 13 amino acids. The V gene lost 0 bases and the J gene lost 8 bases, with 5 bases spanning the gap. The CDR3 here is CASSLASDSPLHF. The CDR3 bases are TGTGCCAGCAGTTTAGCGTCGGATTCACCCCTCCACTTT.

This rearrangement joins TRBV12-3 or TRBV12-4 to TRBJ2-3; no firm D call. The ends were cut back, 3 bases at V and 3 bases at J, with 4 bases in the middle. The CDR3 sequence is 12 residues long. CDR3 residues: CASSLRTDTQYF. The CDR3 DNA sequence: TGTGCCAGCAGTTTGAGAACAGATACGCAGTATTTT.

This clone appeared a single time. The J gene is TRBJ1-2, the V gene TRBV11-2, with a weak D call TRBD1 (5 bases). This CDR3 comprises 13 residues. V was trimmed by 5 bases and J by 3 bases, leaving 10 bases between them. The germline V gene encodes CDR1 SGHAT and CDR2 FQNNGV. The chain's CDR3 is CASSDGGYYGYTF. The CDR3 nucleotides are TGTGCCAGCAGCGACGGGGGTTACTATGGCTACACCTTC.

The CDR3 nucleotides are TGCAGTGCTAGTGTGCGGGGGACCTCCTATGGCAATGAGCAGTTCTTC. Protein sequence: CSASVRGTSYGNEQFF. The chain carries TRBV20-1 and TRBJ2-1; the match to TRBD2 covers 7 bases. Germline V gene lookup returns CDR1 DFQATT and CDR2 SNEGSKA (reference sequence). V lost 3 bases, J lost 6 bases, and 14 bases stayed unmatched. The CDR3 is made up of 16 amino acids.

V gene TRBV11-2 combines with J gene TRBJ2-1; TRBD2 matches 15 bases. V dropped 1 base and J dropped 9; count of bases not matched to a gene: 10. This CDR3 is 18 amino acids long. Germline CDR1 reads SGHAT; CDR2 reads FQNNGV. DNA for the CDR3: TGTGCCAGCAGCTTAGTTAAAAGGACTAGCGGGAGGGGGGGTGAGCAGTTCTTC. This sequence encodes CASSLVKRTSGRGGEQFF.

V and J are TRBV28 and TRBJ1-4; 8 bases align to TRBD1. The CDR3 spans 16 residues. V trimming: 2 bases; J trimming: 14 bases; junction bases outside the gene matches: 16. Germline loops: CDR1 MDHEN, CDR2 SYDVKM. As DNA, the CDR3 is TGTGCCAGCAGTTTAATCACTGGGACAGGTCGCCCGGGCCTGTTTTTT. Translated: CASSLITGTGRPGLFF.

The chain combines TRBV7-9 with TRBJ1-2; a possible D gene is TRBD1 (5 bases). The CDR3 runs to 13 residues. In germline, CDR1 is SEHNR, CDR2 FQNEAQ (reference sequence). V lost 2 bases to trimming and J lost 4 bases, with 8 bases between them. Here the CDR3 DNA reads TGTGCCAGCAGCTTAAGGGGCGCCTATGGCTACACCTTC. Protein: CASSLRGAYGYTF.

The CDR3 DNA reads as TGTGCCAGCAGTCCCGGACAGGGCGAGTACAATGAGCAGTTCTTC. Its protein product is CASSPGQGEYNEQFF. J is TRBJ2-1 and V is TRBV6-4; 8 bases map to TRBD1. The CDR3 has 15 amino acids. Germline V gene data show CDR1 as MRHNA and CDR2 as SNTAGT. After removal of 5 bases from V and 4 bases from J, the junction contained 7 bases not matched to a gene.

The table lists this clone with a few counts. This rearrangement joins TRBV4-2 to TRBJ2-2; D is ambiguous. The CDR3 is 15 amino acids. The germline CDR1 and CDR2 sequences are LGHNA and YNFKEQ. Trimming took off 1 base at V and 0 bases at J, with 6 bases between the two ends. CDR3 bases: TGTGCCAGCAGCCAAGGCGGTTCGAACACCGGGGAGCTGTTTTTT. Translation: CASSQGGSNTGELFF.

The chain recombines TRBV4-1 with TRBJ1-2, with a tentative D call TRBD1 (6 bases). This CDR3 is built from 15 residues. CDR1 is MGHRA and CDR2 is YSYEKL in the germline V gene. V lost 0 bases and J lost 5, with 13 bases in between. CDR3 loop: CASSQEPQGRYGYTF. The DNA of the CDR3 is TGCGCCAGCAGCCAAGAACCCCAGGGGAGATATGGCTACACCTTC.

The chain employs TRBV6-4 and TRBJ2-2, with a possible D match to TRBD1 (6 bases). V was pared by 11 bases and J by 1 base, with 17 bases between. In germline, CDR1 is MRHNA, CDR2 SNTAGT. CDR3 length equals 15 residues. The CDR3 loop reads CARNTTGKNTGELFF. DNA of the CDR3: TGTGCCCGGAATACCACAGGGAAGAACACCGGGGAGCTGTTTTTT.

V and J are TRBV7-6 and TRBJ2-7, with 9 bases aligning to TRBD1. The germline V gene has CDR1 SGHVS and CDR2 FNYEAQ. J lost 5 bases, V lost 5 bases, and 7 bases had no gene match. CDR3 size: 14 residues. CDR3 nucleotides: TGTGCCAGCAGCGGTTACAGGGGGCGCGACGAGCAGTACTTC. Encoded protein: CASSGYRGRDEQYF.

The chain uses TRBV28 and TRBJ1-5; TRBD1 matches at 10 bases. This CDR3 is built from 16 residues. CDR1 and CDR2 (germline): MDHEN, SYDVKM. With 8 bases clipped from V and 0 bases from J, the junction kept 7 bases outside the gene matches. As DNA, the CDR3 is TGTGCCAGCCGGGGACAGGGGTTATATAGCAATCAGCCCCAGCATTTT. Translating gives CASRGQGLYSNQPQHF. Full variable domain (rest looked up from reference TRBV28 and TRBJ1-5): DVKVTQSSRYLVKRTGEKVFLECVQDMDHENMFWYRQDPGLGLRLIYFSYDVKMKEKGDIPEGYSVSREKKERFSLILESASTNQTSMYLCASRGQGLYSNQPQHFGDGTRLSIL.

The gene calls are TRBV27 and TRBJ2-5; 7 nucleotides match TRBD2. The J segment lost 5 bases and the V segment lost 2 bases, leaving 8 bases of the junction unmatched. CDR1 is MNHEY and CDR2 is SMNVEV in the germline V gene (reference sequence). The CDR3 length is 15 residues. CDR3 bases: TGTGCCAGCAGTTTACGGGGAGTCGGGGGGGAGACCCAGTACTTC. This codes for CASSLRGVGGETQYF.